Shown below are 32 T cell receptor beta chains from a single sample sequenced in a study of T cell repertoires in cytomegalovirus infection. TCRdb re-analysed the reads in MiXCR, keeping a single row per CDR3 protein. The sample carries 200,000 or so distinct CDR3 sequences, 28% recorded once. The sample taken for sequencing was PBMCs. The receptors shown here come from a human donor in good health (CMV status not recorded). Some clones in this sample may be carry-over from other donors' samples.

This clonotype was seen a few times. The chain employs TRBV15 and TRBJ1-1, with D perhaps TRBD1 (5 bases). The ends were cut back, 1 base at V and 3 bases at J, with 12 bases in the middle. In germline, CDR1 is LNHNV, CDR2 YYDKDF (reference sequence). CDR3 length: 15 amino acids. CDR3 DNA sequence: TGTGCCACCAGCAGAGTTGGTCGGGGGGACACTGAAGCTTTCTTT. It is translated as CATSRVGRGDTEAFF.

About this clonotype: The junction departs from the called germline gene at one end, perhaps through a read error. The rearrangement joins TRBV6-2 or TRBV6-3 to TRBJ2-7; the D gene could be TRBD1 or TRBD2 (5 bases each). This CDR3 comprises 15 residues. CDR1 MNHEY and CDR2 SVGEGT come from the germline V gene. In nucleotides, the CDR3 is TGTGCCAGCAGGCTATACCGGGACGGCACCTACAAGCAGTACTTC. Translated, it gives CASRLYRDGTYKQYF.

The CDR3 sequence: CASSPPGGGTGEGNEQFF. The CDR3, as DNA: TGTGCCAGCTCACCACCGGGAGGCGGGACAGGGGAGGGCAATGAGCAGTTCTTC. The V gene is TRBV18, the J gene TRBJ2-1; TRBD1 agrees at 10 bases. Germline lookup yields CDR1 KGHSH and CDR2 LQKENI. There are 18 residues in the CDR3. V was pared by 0 bases and J by 6 bases, with 11 bases of the junction left unmatched.

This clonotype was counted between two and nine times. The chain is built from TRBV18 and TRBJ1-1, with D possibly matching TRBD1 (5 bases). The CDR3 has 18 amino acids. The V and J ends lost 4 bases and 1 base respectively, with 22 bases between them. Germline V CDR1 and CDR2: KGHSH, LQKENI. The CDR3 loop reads CASSHNDSMFNPNTEAFF. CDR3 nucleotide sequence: TGTGCCAGCTCACATAATGACAGTATGTTTAACCCGAACACTGAAGCTTTCTTT.

The CDR3 DNA is TGTGCCACCTCACTTGCGAACACCGGGGAGCTGTTTTTT. It is translated as CATSLANTGELFF. The chain has TRBV12-3 or TRBV12-4 and TRBJ2-2; unclear D gene. Trimming stripped 10 bases from V and 0 bases from J, with 9 bases between. CDR3 size: 13 residues.

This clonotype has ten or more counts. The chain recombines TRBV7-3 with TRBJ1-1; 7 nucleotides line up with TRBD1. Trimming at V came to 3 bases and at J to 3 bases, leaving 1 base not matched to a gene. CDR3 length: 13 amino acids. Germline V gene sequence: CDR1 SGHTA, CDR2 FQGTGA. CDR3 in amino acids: CASSLGQHTEAFF. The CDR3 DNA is TGTGCCAGCAGCTTGGGACAGCACACTGAAGCTTTCTTT.

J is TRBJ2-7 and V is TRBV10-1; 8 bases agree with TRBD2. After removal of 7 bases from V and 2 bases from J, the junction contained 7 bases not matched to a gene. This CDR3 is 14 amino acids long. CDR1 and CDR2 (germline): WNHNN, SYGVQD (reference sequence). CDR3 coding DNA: TGCGCCAGCATTGAAGCGGGGGTGGCCTACGAGCAGTACTTC. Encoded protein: CASIEAGVAYEQYF.

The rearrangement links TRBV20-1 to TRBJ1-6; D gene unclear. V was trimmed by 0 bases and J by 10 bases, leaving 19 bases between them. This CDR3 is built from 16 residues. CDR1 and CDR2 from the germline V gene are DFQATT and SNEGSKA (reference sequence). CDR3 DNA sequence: TGCAGTGCTAGAGAACCCATTCGGGCTTTTCAATCACCCCTCCACTTT. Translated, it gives CSAREPIRAFQSPLHF.

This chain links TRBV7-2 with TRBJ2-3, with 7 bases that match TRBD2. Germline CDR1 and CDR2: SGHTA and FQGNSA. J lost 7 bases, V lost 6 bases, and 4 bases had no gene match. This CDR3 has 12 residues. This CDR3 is CASSSSGHTQYF. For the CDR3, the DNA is TGTGCCAGCAGTTCTAGCGGCCATACGCAGTATTTT.

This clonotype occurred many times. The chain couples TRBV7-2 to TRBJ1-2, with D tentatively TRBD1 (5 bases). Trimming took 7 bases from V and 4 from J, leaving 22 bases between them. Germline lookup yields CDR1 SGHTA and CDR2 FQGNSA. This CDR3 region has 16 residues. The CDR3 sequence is CASNPEIGDGLYGYTF. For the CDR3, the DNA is TGTGCCAGCAACCCTGAAATTGGGGACGGGCTCTATGGCTACACCTTC. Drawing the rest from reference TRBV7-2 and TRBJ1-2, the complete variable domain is GAGVSQSPSNKVTEKGKDVELRCDPISGHTALYWYRQSLGQGLEFLIYFQGNSAPDKSGLPSDRFSAERTGGSVSTLTIQRTQQEDSAVYLCASNPEIGDGLYGYTFGSGTRLTVV.

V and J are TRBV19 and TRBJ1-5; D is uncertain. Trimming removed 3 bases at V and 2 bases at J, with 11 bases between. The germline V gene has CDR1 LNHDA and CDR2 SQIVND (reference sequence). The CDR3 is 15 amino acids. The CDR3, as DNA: TGTGCCAGTAGTATCGTAAGGGAGGGCAATCAGCCCCAGCATTTT. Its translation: CASSIVREGNQPQHF.

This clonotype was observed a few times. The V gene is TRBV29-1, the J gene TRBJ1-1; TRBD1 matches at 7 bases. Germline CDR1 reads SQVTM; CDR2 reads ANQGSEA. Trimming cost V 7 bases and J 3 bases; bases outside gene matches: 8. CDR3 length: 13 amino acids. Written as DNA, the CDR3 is TGCAGCGAGAGGGACAGCCGAGACACTGAAGCTTTCTTT. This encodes CSERDSRDTEAFF. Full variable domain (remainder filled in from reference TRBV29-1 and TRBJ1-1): SAVISQKPSRDICQRGTSLTIQCQVDSQVTMMFWYRQQPGQSLTLIATANQGSEATYESGFVIDKFPISRPNLTFSTLTVSNMSPEDSSIYLCSERDSRDTEAFFGQGTRLTVV.

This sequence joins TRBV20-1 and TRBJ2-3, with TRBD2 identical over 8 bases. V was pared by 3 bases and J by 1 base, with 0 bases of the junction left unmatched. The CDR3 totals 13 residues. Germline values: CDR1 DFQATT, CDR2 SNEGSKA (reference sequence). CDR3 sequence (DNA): TGCAGTGCTAGCGGGGGGGGCACAGATACGCAGTATTTT. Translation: CSASGGGTDTQYF.

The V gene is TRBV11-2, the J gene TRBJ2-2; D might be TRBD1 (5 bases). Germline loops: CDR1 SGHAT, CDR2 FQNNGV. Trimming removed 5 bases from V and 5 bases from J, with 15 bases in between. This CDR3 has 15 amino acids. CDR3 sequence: CASSLVRGRTGELFF. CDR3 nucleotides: TGTGCCAGCAGCCTAGTAAGGGGAAGGACCGGGGAGCTGTTTTTT.

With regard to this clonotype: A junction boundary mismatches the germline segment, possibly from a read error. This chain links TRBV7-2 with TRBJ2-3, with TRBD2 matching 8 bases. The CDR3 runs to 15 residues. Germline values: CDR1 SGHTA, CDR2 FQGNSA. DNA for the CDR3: TGTGCCAGCAGCTTAAGCGGGGGTTCGGCAGATACGCATTATTTT. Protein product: CASSLSGGSADTHYF.

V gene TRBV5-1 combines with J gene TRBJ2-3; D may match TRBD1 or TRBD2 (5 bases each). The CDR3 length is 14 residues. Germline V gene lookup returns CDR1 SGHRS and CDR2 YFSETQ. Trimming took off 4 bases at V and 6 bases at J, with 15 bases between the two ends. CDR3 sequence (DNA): TGCGCCAGCAGCCTAGGGACCGGCGAGGATACGCAGTATTTT. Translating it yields CASSLGTGEDTQYF.

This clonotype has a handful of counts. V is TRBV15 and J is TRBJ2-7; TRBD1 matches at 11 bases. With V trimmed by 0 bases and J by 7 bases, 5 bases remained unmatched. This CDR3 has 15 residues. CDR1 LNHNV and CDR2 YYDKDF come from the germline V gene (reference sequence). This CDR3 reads CATSRDSGTGGEQYF. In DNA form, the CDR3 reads TGTGCCACCAGCAGAGATAGCGGGACAGGGGGTGAGCAGTACTTC.

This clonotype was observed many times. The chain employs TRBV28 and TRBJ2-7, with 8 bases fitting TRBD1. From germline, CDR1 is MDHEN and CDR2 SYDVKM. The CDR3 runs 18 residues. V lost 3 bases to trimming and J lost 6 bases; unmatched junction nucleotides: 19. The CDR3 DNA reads TGTGCCAGCAGTTTTCTTTCGGCAGGGGGCGAATCCCGGCTCGAGCAGTACTTC. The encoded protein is CASSFLSAGGESRLEQYF.

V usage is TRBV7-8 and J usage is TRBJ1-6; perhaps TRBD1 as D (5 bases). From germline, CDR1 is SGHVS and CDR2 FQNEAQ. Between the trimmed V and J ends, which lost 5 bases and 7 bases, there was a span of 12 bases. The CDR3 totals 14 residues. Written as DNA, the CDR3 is TGTGCCAGCAGCCCGGGACGAGTCAATTCACCCCTCCACTTT. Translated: CASSPGRVNSPLHF.

DNA for the CDR3: TGTGCCAGCAGTTACATTGCGGGGGATGAGTACGAGCAGTACTTC. This gives the protein CASSYIAGDEYEQYF. The chain joins TRBV6-2 or TRBV6-3 to TRBJ2-7, with TRBD2 identical over 7 bases. CDR1 is MNHEY and CDR2 is SVGEGT in the germline V gene. The CDR3 is made up of 15 amino acids. The V segment lost 2 bases and the J segment 4 bases; nucleotides outside the gene matches: 8.

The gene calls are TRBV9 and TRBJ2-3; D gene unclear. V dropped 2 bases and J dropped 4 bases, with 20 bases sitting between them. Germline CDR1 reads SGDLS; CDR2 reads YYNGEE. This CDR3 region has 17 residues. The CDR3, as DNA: TGTGCCAGCAGCGTGGGCCAGGCTAGGACCCGAGCAGATACGCAGTATTTT. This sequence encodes CASSVGQARTRADTQYF.

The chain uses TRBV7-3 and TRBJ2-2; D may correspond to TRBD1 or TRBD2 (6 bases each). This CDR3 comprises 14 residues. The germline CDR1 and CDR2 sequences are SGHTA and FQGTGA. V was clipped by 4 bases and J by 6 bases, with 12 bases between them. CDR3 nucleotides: TGTGCCAGCAGCTCAGAGGGGGGTCCCGGGGAGCTGTTTTTT. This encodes CASSSEGGPGELFF. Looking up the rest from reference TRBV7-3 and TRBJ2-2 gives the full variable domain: GAGVSQTPSNKVTEKGKYVELRCDPISGHTALYWYRQSLGQGPEFLIYFQGTGAADDSGLPNDRFFAVRPEGSVSTLKIQRTERGDSAVYLCASSSEGGPGELFFGEGSRLTVL.

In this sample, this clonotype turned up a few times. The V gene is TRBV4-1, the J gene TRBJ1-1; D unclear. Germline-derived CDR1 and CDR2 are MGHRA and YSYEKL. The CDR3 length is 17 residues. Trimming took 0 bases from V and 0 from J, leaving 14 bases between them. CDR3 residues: CASSQEKPRSLNTEAFF. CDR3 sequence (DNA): TGCGCCAGCAGCCAAGAAAAACCTCGGAGTCTGAACACTGAAGCTTTCTTT.

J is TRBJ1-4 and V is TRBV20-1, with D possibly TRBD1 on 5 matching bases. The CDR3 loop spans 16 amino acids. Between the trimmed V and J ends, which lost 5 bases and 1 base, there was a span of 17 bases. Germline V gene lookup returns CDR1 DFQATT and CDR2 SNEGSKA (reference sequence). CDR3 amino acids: CSAPRLGGRTNEKLFF. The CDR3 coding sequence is TGCAGTGCTCCGAGATTGGGGGGGAGAACTAATGAAAAACTGTTTTTT.

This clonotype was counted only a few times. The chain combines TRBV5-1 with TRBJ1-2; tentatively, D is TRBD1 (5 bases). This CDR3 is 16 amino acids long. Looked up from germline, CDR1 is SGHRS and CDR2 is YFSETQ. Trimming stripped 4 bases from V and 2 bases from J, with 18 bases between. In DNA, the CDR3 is TGCGCCAGCAGCAAAGGGGTCAGGGAGGAGAACTATGGCTACACCTTC. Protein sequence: CASSKGVREENYGYTF.

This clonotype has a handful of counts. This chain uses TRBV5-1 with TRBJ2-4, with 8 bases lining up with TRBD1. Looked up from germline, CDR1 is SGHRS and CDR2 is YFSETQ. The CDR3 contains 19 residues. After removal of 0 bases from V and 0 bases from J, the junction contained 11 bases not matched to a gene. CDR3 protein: CASSLGRGLGELAKNIQYF. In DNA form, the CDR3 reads TGCGCCAGCAGCTTGGGCAGGGGGCTGGGGGAACTAGCCAAAAACATTCAGTACTTC.

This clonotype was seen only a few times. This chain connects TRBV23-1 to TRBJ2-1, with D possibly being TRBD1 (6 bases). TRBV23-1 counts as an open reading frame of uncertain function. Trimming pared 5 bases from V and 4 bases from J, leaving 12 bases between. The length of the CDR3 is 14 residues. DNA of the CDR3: TGCGCCAGCAGTGAAAAACAGGGTTACAATGAGCAGTTCTTC. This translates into CASSEKQGYNEQFF.

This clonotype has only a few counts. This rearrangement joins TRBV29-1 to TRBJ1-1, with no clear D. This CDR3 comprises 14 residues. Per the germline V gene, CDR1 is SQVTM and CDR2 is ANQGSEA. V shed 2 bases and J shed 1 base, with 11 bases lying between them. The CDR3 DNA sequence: TGCAGCGTTGAACCCGGTGATTCGAACACTGAAGCTTTCTTT. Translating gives CSVEPGDSNTEAFF.

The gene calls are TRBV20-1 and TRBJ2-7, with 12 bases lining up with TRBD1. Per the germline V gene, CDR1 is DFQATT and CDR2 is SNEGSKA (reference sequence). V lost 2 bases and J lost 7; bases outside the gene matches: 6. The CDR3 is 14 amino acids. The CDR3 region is CSARRGTGGQEQYF. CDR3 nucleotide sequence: TGCAGTGCTAGACGCGGGACAGGGGGCCAAGAGCAGTACTTC.

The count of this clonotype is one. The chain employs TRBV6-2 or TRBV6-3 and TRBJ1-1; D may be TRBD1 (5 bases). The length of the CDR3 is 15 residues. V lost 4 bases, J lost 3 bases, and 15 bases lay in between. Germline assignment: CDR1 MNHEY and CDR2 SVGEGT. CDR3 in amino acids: CASSFSWARDTEAFF. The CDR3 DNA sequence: TGTGCCAGCAGTTTCTCTTGGGCCAGGGACACTGAAGCTTTCTTT.

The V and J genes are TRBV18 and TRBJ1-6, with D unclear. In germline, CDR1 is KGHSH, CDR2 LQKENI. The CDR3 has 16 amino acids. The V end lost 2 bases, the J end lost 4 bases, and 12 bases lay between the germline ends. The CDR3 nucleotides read TGTGCCAGCTCACCAATCGCAGATGCGTATAATTCACCCCTCCACTTT. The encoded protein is CASSPIADAYNSPLHF.

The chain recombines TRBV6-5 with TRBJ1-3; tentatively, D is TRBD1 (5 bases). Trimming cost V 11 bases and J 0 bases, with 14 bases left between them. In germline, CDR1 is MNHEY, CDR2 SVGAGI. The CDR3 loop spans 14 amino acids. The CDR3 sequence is CAVQAGGSGNTIYF. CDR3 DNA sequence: TGTGCCGTGCAGGCGGGGGGCTCTGGAAACACCATATATTTT.